This section outlines one TCR beta chain sequence together with its context. What it recognizes is unknown. The data stem from a study of T cells in localized non-small cell lung cancer. Notes on the study in general: Greater T cell density in blood accompanied longer overall survival.

Measured with immunoSEQ multiplex PCR; TCRdb has only the in-frame clones, and not every one. The sample gives roughly 84,000 clones, 70% to 90% of which show up once; roughly 20% is in the top ten. Trimming removed 1 base from V and 0 bases from J, with 9 bases in between. The V gene's germline CDR1 is SEHNR and CDR2 FQNEAQ (reference sequence). The CDR3 loop spans 15 amino acids. This TCR was sampled from a woman aged 40-70 years with stage I squamous cell lung carcinoma. The sample here was peripheral blood, taken before any cancer treatment. This chain connects TRBV7-9 to TRBJ1-1; D not resolved. The CDR3 nucleotides are TGTGCCAGCAGCTTAGGAGGTTTCATGAACACTGAAGCTTTCTTT. It specifies CASSLGGFMNTEAFF.